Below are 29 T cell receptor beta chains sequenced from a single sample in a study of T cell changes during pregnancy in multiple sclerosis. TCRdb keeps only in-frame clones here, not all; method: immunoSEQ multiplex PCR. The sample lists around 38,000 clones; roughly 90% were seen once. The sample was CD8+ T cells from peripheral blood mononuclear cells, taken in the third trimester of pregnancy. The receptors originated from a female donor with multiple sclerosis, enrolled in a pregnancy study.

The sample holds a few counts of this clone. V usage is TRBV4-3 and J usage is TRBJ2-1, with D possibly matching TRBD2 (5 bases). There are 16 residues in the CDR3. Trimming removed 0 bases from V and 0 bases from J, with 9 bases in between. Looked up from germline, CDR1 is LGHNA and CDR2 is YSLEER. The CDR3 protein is CASSQDEGSSYNEQFF. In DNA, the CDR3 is TGCGCCAGCAGCCAAGATGAAGGGAGCTCCTACAATGAGCAGTTCTTC.

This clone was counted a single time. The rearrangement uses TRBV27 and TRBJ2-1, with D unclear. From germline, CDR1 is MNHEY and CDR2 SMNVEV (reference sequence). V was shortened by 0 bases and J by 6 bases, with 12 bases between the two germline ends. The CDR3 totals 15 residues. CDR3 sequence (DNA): TGTGCCAGCAGTTTATCGTCGGGTCTCCCCAATGAGCAGTTCTTC. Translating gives CASSLSSGLPNEQFF.

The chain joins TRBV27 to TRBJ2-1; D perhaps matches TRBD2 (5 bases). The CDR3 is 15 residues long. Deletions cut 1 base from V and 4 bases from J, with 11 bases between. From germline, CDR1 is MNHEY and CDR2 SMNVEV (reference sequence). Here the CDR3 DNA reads TGTGCCAGCAGTTTATGGCGACGGGGATACAATGAGCAGTTCTTC. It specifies CASSLWRRGYNEQFF.

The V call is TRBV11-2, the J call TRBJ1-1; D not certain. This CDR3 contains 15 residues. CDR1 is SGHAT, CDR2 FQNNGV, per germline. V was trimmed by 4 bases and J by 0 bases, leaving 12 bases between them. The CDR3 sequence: CASSSISTVNTEAFF. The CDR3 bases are TGTGCCAGCAGCTCTATCTCCACAGTGAACACTGAAGCTTTCTTT.

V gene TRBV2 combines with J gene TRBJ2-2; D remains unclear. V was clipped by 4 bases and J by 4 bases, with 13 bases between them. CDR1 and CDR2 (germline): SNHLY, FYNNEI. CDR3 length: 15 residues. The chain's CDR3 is CASSVSSVATGELFF. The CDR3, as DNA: TGTGCCAGCAGTGTTAGTAGTGTAGCCACCGGGGAGCTGTTTTTT.

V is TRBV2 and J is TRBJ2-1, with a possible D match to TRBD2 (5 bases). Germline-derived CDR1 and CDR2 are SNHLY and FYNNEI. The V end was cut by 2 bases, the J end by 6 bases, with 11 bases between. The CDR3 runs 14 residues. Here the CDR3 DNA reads TGTGCCAGCAGTGAACCGCCTCGGGGCAATGAGCAGTTCTTC. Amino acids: CASSEPPRGNEQFF.

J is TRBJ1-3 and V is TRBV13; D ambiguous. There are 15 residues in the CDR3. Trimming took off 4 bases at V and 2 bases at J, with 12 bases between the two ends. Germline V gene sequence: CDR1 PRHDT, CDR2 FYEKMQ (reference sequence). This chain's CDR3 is CASSSLVLAGNTIYF. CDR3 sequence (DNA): TGTGCCAGCAGCTCGCTAGTCTTGGCTGGAAACACCATATATTTT.

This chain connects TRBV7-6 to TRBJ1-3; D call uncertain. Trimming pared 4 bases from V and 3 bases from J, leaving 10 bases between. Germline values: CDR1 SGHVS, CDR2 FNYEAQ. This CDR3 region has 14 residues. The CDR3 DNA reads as TGTGCCAGCAGCTCACCGGTAAATGGAAACACCATATATTTT. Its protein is CASSSPVNGNTIYF.

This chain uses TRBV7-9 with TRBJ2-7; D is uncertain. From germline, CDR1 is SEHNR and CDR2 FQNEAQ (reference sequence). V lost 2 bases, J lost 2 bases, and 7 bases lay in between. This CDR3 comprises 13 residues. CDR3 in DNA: TGTGCCAGCAGCTTAAAAGAGACCTACGAGCAGTACTTC. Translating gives CASSLKETYEQYF. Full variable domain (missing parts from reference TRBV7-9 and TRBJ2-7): DTGVSQNPRHKITKRGQNVTFRCDPISEHNRLYWYRQTLGQGPEFLTYFQNEAQLEKSRLLSDRFSAERPKGSFSTLEIQRTEQGDSAMYLCASSLKETYEQYFGPGTRLTVT.

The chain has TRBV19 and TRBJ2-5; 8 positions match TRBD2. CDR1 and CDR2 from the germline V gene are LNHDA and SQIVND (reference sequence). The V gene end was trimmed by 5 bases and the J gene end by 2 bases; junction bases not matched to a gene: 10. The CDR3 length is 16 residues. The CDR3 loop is CASSPLDGRDQETQYF. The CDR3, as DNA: TGTGCCAGTAGTCCCCTCGACGGGAGGGATCAAGAGACCCAGTACTTC.

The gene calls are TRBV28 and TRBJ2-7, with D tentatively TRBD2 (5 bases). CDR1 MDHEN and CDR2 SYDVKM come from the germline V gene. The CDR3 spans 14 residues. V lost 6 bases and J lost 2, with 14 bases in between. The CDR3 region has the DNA TGTGCCAGCAGCCTCGGGGATTCCCCCTACGAGCAGTACTTC. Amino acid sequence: CASSLGDSPYEQYF.

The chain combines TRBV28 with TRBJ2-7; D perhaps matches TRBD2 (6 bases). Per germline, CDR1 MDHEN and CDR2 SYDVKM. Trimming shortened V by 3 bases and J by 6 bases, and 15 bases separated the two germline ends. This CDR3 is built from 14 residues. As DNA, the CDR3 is TGTGCCAGCAGTTTCAGGGTGGAGGAGGGCGAGCAGTACTTC. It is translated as CASSFRVEEGEQYF.

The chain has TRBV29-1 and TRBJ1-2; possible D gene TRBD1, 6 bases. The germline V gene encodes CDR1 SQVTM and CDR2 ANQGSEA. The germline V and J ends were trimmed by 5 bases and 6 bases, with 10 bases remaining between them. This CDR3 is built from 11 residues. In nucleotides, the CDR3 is TGCAGCGTTAGGGACATCCATGGCTACACCTTC. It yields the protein CSVRDIHGYTF.

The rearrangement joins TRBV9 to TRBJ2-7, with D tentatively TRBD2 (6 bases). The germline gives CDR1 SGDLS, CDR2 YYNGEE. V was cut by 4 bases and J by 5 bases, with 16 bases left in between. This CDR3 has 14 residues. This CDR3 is CASSPRDLLHEQYF. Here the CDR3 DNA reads TGTGCCAGCAGCCCGCGGGATCTTTTGCACGAGCAGTACTTC.

In nucleotides, the CDR3 is TGCAGCGTTGAAGAGACTAGCGGGAGTTCAGATACGCAGTATTTT. It yields the protein CSVEETSGSSDTQYF. The rearrangement joins TRBV29-1 to TRBJ2-3; 12 nucleotides match TRBD2. The germline CDR1 and CDR2 sequences are SQVTM and ANQGSEA. The V gene end was trimmed by 0 bases and the J gene end by 4 bases; junction bases not matched to a gene: 2. The CDR3 spans 15 residues.

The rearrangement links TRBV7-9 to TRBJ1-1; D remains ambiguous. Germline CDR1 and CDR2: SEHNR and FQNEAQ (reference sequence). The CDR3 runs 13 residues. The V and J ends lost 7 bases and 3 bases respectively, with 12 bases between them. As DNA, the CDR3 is TGTGCCAGCAACCCAGGCCTGGACACTGAAGCTTTCTTT. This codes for CASNPGLDTEAFF. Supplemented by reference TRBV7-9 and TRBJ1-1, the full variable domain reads DTGVSQNPRHKITKRGQNVTFRCDPISEHNRLYWYRQTLGQGPEFLTYFQNEAQLEKSRLLSDRFSAERPKGSFSTLEIQRTEQGDSAMYLCASNPGLDTEAFFGQGTRLTVV.

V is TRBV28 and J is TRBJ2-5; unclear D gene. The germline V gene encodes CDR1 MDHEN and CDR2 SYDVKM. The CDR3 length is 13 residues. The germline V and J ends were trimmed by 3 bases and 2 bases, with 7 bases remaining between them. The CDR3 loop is CASSLVQQETQYF. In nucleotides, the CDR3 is TGTGCCAGCAGTTTGGTCCAGCAAGAGACCCAGTACTTC. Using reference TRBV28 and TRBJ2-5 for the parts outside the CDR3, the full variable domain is DVKVTQSSRYLVKRTGEKVFLECVQDMDHENMFWYRQDPGLGLRLIYFSYDVKMKEKGDIPEGYSVSREKKERFSLILESASTNQTSMYLCASSLVQQETQYFGPGTRLLVL.

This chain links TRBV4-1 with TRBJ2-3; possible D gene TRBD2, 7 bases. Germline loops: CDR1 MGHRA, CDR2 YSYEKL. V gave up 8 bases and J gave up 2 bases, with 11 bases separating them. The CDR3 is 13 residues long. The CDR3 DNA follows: TGCGCCAGCCTGGGGGGGGCCACAGATACGCAGTATTTT. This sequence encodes CASLGGATDTQYF.

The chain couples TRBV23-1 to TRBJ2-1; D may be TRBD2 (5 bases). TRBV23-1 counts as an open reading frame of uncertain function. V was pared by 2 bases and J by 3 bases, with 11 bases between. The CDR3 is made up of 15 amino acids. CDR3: CASSQRTRLYNEQFF. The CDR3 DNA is TGCGCCAGCAGTCAACGGACTCGCCTCTACAATGAGCAGTTCTTC.

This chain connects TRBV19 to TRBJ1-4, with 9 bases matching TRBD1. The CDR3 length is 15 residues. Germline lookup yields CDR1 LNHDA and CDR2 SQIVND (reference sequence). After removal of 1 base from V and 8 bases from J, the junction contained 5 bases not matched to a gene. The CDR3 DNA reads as TGTGCCAGTAGTATAGGGGGACAGGGATCCGAAAAACTGTTTTTT. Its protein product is CASSIGGQGSEKLFF.

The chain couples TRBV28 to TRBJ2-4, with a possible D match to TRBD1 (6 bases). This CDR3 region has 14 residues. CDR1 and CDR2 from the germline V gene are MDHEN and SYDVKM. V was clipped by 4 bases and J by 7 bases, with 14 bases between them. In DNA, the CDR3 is TGTGCCAGCAGTTCTCGGACAGTTGGGAACATTCAGTACTTC. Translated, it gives CASSSRTVGNIQYF.

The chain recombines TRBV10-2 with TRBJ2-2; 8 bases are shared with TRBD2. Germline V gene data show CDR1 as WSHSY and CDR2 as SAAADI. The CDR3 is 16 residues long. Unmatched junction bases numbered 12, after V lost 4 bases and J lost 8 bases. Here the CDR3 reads CASSGGTSILSGELFF. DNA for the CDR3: TGCGCCAGCAGTGGGGGGACTAGTATATTATCGGGGGAGCTGTTTTTT.

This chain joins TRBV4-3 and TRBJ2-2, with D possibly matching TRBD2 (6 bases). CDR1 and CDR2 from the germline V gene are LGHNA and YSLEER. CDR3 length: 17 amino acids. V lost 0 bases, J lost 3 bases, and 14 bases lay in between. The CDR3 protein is CASSQEGGIADTGELFF. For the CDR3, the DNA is TGCGCCAGCAGCCAAGAGGGCGGGATCGCTGACACCGGGGAGCTGTTTTTT.

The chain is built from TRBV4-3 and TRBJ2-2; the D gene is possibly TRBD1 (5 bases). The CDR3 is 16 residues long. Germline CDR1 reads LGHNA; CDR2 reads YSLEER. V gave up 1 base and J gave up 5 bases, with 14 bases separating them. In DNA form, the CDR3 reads TGCGCCAGCAGCCAAGTAGGGGTCTCGGGTACCGGGGAGCTGTTTTTT. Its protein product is CASSQVGVSGTGELFF.

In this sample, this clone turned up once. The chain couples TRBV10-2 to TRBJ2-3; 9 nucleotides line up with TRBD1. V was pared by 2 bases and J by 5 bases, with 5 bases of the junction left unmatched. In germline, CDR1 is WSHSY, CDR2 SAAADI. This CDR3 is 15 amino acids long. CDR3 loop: CASSEPGQGEDTQYF. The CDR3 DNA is TGCGCCAGCAGTGAGCCGGGACAGGGTGAAGATACGCAGTATTTT.

The CDR3 nucleotides read TGTGCCAGCAGCCTGAACAGGACTAGCGGGAGGGGGCCCGGGGAGCTGTTTTTT. Its protein product is CASSLNRTSGRGPGELFF. The chain employs TRBV7-9 and TRBJ2-2; 15 nucleotides agree with TRBD2. The CDR3 spans 18 residues. J gave up 6 bases and V 5 bases, and 10 bases lay outside the gene matches. Germline lookup yields CDR1 SEHNR and CDR2 FQNEAQ (reference sequence).

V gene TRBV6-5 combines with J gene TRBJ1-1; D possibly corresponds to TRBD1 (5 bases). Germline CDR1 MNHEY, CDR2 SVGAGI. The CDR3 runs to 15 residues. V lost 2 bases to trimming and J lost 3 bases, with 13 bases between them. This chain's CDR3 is CASSYVRGSDTEAFF. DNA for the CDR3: TGTGCCAGCAGTTACGTCCGGGGGTCGGACACTGAAGCTTTCTTT.

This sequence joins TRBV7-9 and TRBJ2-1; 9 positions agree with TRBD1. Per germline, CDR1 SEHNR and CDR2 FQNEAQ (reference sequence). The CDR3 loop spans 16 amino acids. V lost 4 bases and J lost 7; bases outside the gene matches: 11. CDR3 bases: TGTGCCAGCAGCTACCCCTGGACAGGGGATGGAAATGAGCAGTTCTTC. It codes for CASSYPWTGDGNEQFF.

The CDR3 nucleotides read TGTGCCAGCAGTTACGGGCTAGCTAGTTCCTACGAGCAGTACTTC. Protein: CASSYGLASSYEQYF. The chain joins TRBV6-5 to TRBJ2-7, with D tentatively TRBD2 (5 bases). This CDR3 is 15 amino acids long. V was clipped by 2 bases and J by 1 base, with 12 bases between them. Germline lookup yields CDR1 MNHEY and CDR2 SVGAGI.